This entry lists 20 T cell receptor beta chains sequenced from one sample in a study of blood T cell repertoires in COVID-19 (dated by TCRdb to between 2020 and 2021). Receptors were amplified or captured by the immunoSEQ multiplex PCR assay. The table was pulled from immuneACCESS by TCRdb, which kept in-frame rearrangements only. Such tables lose some clones; where checked, under half of the loss comes from unresolved V genes, and the rest has no known cause. This sample holds a few hundred thousand clones; 82% were observed only once. The ten largest clones capture roughly 3.1% of the sample. Sequencing was carried out using peripheral blood. Every receptor here comes from a woman aged 18-30 years with acute or convalescent COVID-19.

The chain links TRBV5-5 to TRBJ1-2, with D possibly being TRBD1 (5 bases). The CDR3 has 16 amino acids. The germline gives CDR1 SGHKS, CDR2 YYEKEE (reference sequence). V gave up 3 bases and J gave up 4 bases, with 19 bases separating them. The CDR3 DNA sequence: TGTGCCAGCAGCTCCCCTCTGACAGCGATAGTCTATGGCTACACCTTC. It codes for CASSSPLTAIVYGYTF.

The V call is TRBV28, the J call TRBJ2-3; D is ambiguous. Trimming took off 6 bases at V and 2 bases at J, with 6 bases between the two ends. The CDR3 loop spans 12 amino acids. Germline V lookup: CDR1 MDHEN, CDR2 SYDVKM. CDR3 coding DNA: TGTGCCAGCAGGGGCCACACAGATACGCAGTATTTT. Translation gives CASRGHTDTQYF. Drawing the rest from reference TRBV28 and TRBJ2-3, the complete variable domain is DVKVTQSSRYLVKRTGEKVFLECVQDMDHENMFWYRQDPGLGLRLIYFSYDVKMKEKGDIPEGYSVSREKKERFSLILESASTNQTSMYLCASRGHTDTQYFGPGTRLTVL.

This chain joins TRBV6-6 and TRBJ2-2, with 9 bases aligning to TRBD2. The V gene's germline CDR1 is MNHNY and CDR2 SVGAGI (reference sequence). V lost 5 bases and J lost 7; bases outside the gene matches: 20. This CDR3 is 19 amino acids long. The CDR3 coding sequence is TGTGCCAGCAGTCCACCGGGACAGATAGCGGGAGCTCACGTCGGGGAGCTGTTTTTT. Translated, it gives CASSPPGQIAGAHVGELFF.

V gene TRBV27 combines with J gene TRBJ1-5; unclear D gene. The V and J ends lost 5 bases and 4 bases respectively, with 9 bases between them. This CDR3 region has 13 residues. Germline V gives CDR1 MNHEY, CDR2 SMNVEV (reference sequence). This CDR3 reads CASSPTSNQPQHF. CDR3 DNA: TGTGCCAGCAGTCCCACGAGTAATCAGCCCCAGCATTTT.

V usage is TRBV28 and J usage is TRBJ1-3, with 7 bases aligning to TRBD1. V was clipped by 6 bases and J by 0 bases; unmatched bases: 8. Germline V lookup: CDR1 MDHEN, CDR2 SYDVKM. The CDR3 contains 16 residues. CDR3 DNA sequence: TGTGCCAGCAGGTCTACAGGGGAAGGCTCTGGAAACACCATATATTTT. This sequence encodes CASRSTGEGSGNTIYF.

The chain carries TRBV4-3 and TRBJ2-3; 9 bases map to TRBD2. Germline loops: CDR1 LGHNA, CDR2 YSLEER. The CDR3 sequence is 16 residues long. The V and J ends lost 0 bases and 5 bases, in that order; junction bases with no gene match: 6. The CDR3 sequence: CASSQDRSGSEDTQYF. CDR3 bases: TGCGCCAGCAGCCAAGATCGTAGCGGGAGTGAAGATACGCAGTATTTT.

This chain uses TRBV6-2 or TRBV6-3 with TRBJ2-1; TRBD2 matches 11 bases. Unmatched junction bases numbered 16, after V lost 6 bases and J lost 3 bases. This CDR3 has 19 amino acids. Germline CDR1 is MNHEY and CDR2 is SVGEGT. The CDR3 DNA is TGTGCCAGCAGCGAAATGTGGGGTAAGACTAGCGGGATCTACAATGAGCAGTTCTTC. Translating it yields CASSEMWGKTSGIYNEQFF.

The V call is TRBV3-1 (or the pseudogene TRBV3-2), the J call TRBJ2-7, with D unclear. Trimming took off 0 bases at V and 0 bases at J, with 12 bases between the two ends. The CDR3 is made up of 16 amino acids. Germline V CDR1 and CDR2: LGHDT, YNNKEL (reference sequence). This chain's CDR3 is CASSQEMELTSYEQYF. In DNA form, the CDR3 reads TGTGCCAGCAGCCAAGAGATGGAGCTGACCTCCTACGAGCAGTACTTC.

In its sample, this clone was seen a few times. The chain has TRBV28 and TRBJ2-5, with 8 bases identical to TRBD1. J gave up 5 bases and V 6 bases, and 8 bases lay outside the gene matches. Germline lookup yields CDR1 MDHEN and CDR2 SYDVKM. The CDR3 is made up of 14 amino acids. The chain's CDR3 is CASRPDRDGETQYF. The CDR3, as DNA: TGTGCCAGCAGACCGGACAGGGACGGCGAGACCCAGTACTTC.

The chain recombines TRBV9 with TRBJ2-1, with TRBD1 as a possible D gene (5 bases). This CDR3 is 17 amino acids long. Germline CDR1 and CDR2: SGDLS and YYNGEE. V was pared by 4 bases and J by 7 bases, with 24 bases between. The CDR3 region has the DNA TGTGCCAGCAGCTCCCCTCTGGGGCACGCAGGAGTGAATGAGCAGTTCTTC. Translating it yields CASSSPLGHAGVNEQFF. The complete variable domain, with remaining parts taken from reference TRBV9 and TRBJ2-1, reads DSGVTQTPKHLITATGQRVTLRCSPRSGDLSVYWYQQSLDQGLQFLIQYYNGEERAKGNILERFSAQQFPDLHSELNLSSLELGDSALYFCASSSPLGHAGVNEQFFGPGTRLTVL.

V and J are TRBV9 and TRBJ2-3; D perhaps matches TRBD2 (5 bases). This CDR3 region has 14 residues. V gave up 1 base and J gave up 4 bases, with 10 bases separating them. Germline V gene data show CDR1 as SGDLS and CDR2 as YYNGEE. CDR3 bases: TGTGCCAGCAGCGTACGAGGGATTGCAGATACGCAGTATTTT. It encodes CASSVRGIADTQYF.

The chain combines TRBV28 with TRBJ1-6; D is undetermined. The CDR3 contains 13 residues. CDR1 is MDHEN, CDR2 SYDVKM, per germline. V lost 5 bases and J 9 bases, leaving 11 bases between the germline ends. The CDR3 protein is CASSGRWSSPLHF. The CDR3 DNA sequence: TGTGCCAGCAGTGGGAGGTGGAGTTCACCCCTCCACTTT.

In the case of this clone: One end of the junction does not line up with germline, which may come from a read error. This same CDR3 is encoded by further DNA sequences in the sample. The rearrangement joins TRBV5-1 to TRBJ1-3; D gene uncertain. CDR1 SGHRS and CDR2 YFSETQ come from the germline V gene. The CDR3 is 14 residues long. CDR3 residues: CASSLNTDGNTIYF. The CDR3 DNA follows: TGCGCCAGCAGCTTGAACACAGACGGAAATACCATATATTTT.

Comments on this clone: It may be a read error: a sequence one base away is much more abundant. The chain combines TRBV9 with TRBJ2-4; TRBD2 agrees at 10 bases. This CDR3 has 16 amino acids. Germline values: CDR1 SGDLS, CDR2 YYNGEE. CDR3 in DNA: TGTGCCCGCAGCGTAGAAGCGGGAGGGGGGAAAAACATTCAGTACTTC. Its translation: CARSVEAGGGKNIQYF.

The chain recombines TRBV5-1 with TRBJ2-1; 9 bases fit TRBD1. Germline lookup yields CDR1 SGHRS and CDR2 YFSETQ. The V and J ends lost 4 bases and 2 bases, in that order; junction bases with no gene match: 4. CDR3 length equals 15 residues. The CDR3 here is CASSHTGGPYNEQFF. The CDR3, as DNA: TGCGCCAGCAGCCATACAGGGGGCCCCTACAATGAGCAGTTCTTC.

The rearrangement joins TRBV7-9 to TRBJ1-6, with a tentative D call TRBD1 (5 bases). The V end lost 1 base, the J end lost 10 bases, and 14 bases lay between the germline ends. The CDR3 loop spans 15 amino acids. CDR1 SEHNR and CDR2 FQNEAQ come from the germline V gene (reference sequence). The CDR3 loop reads CASSLVSGGKSPLHF. CDR3 nucleotides: TGTGCCAGCAGCTTAGTATCGGGGGGAAAGTCACCCCTCCACTTT.

CDR3 sequence reads: CASVGGSGAYSYEQYF. Here the CDR3 DNA reads TGTGCCAGCGTGGGGGGGAGCGGGGCCTACTCCTACGAGCAGTACTTC. The V call is TRBV28, the J call TRBJ2-7, with 7 bases fitting TRBD2. Germline V lookup: CDR1 MDHEN, CDR2 SYDVKM. V lost 8 bases and J lost 0; bases outside the gene matches: 13. There are 16 residues in the CDR3. Complete variable domain (other parts from reference TRBV28 and TRBJ2-7): DVKVTQSSRYLVKRTGEKVFLECVQDMDHENMFWYRQDPGLGLRLIYFSYDVKMKEKGDIPEGYSVSREKKERFSLILESASTNQTSMYLCASVGGSGAYSYEQYFGPGTRLTVT.

The chain links TRBV28 to TRBJ1-1; tentative D call: TRBD1 (5 bases). Germline CDR1 reads MDHEN; CDR2 reads SYDVKM. The V gene lost 8 bases and the J gene lost 3 bases, with 22 bases spanning the gap. The CDR3 length is 16 residues. CDR3 DNA sequence: TGTGCCAGCGGGTCGCGGGGGTGGTCTTTTTACACTGAAGCTTTCTTT. Its protein product is CASGSRGWSFYTEAFF.

The chain couples TRBV6-6 to TRBJ1-1; D may be TRBD1 (6 bases). This CDR3 is built from 16 residues. Germline assignment: CDR1 MNHNY and CDR2 SVGAGI (reference sequence). V shed 0 bases and J shed 1 base, with 12 bases lying between them. Here the CDR3 reads CASSYSGGGPNTEAFF. CDR3 coding DNA: TGTGCCAGCAGTTACTCGGGTGGGGGCCCGAACACTGAAGCTTTCTTT.

The V and J genes are TRBV27 and TRBJ1-2, with a tentative D call TRBD1 (6 bases). CDR1 is MNHEY, CDR2 SMNVEV, per germline (reference sequence). The CDR3 totals 16 residues. V lost 6 bases, J lost 4 bases, and 21 bases lay in between. Written as DNA, the CDR3 is TGTGCCAGCAGAGGAAGCTCGACTCGAGGGGGCTATGGCTACACCTTC. Amino acid sequence: CASRGSSTRGGYGYTF.